This TCR beta chain stems from a study of blood T cell repertoires in COVID-19. Study summary: Material from acute and convalescent COVID-19 was sourced from the United States, Italy and Spain. T cells, B-cell-depleted T cells, or PBMCs provided the cDNA or gDNA that served as material.

In the original processing: From reference gene primer amplification, estimates of nucleated cell counts were derived. Clones were sequenced by immunoSEQ multiplex PCR, and TCRdb holds only the in-frame ones, with some missing. That table supplies the V and J calls and clone size; D and trimming were determined from the DNA. The data contain 100,000 to 150,000 clones, 85% to 90% of them seen just once; the ten biggest clones take up roughly 30%. V lost 7 bases to trimming and J lost 7 bases; unmatched junction nucleotides: 9. This CDR3 has 14 residues. In germline, CDR1 is MNHEY, CDR2 SVGAGI. The clonotype was recovered from a woman of 80 years or more with acute or convalescent COVID-19. The sequenced sample was peripheral blood. This chain links TRBV6-5 with TRBJ1-5; 8 bases align to TRBD1. The CDR3 DNA reads as TGTGCCAGCAAGAGGGTACAGGGGGGGCAGCCCCAGCATTTT. Encoded protein: CASKRVQGGQPQHF.